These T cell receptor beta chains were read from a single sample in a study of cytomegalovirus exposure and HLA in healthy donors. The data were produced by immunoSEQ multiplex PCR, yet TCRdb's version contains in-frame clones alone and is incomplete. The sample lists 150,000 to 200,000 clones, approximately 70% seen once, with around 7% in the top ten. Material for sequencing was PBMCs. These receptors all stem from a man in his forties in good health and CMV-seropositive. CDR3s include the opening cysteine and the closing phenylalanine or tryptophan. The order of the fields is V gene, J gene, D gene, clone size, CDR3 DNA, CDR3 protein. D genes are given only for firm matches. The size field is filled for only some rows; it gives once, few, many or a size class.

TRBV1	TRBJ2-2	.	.	TGCACCAGCAGCCAAGTACGGACCGGGGAGCTGTTTTTT	CTSSQVRTGELFF
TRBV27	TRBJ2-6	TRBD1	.	TGTGCCAGCAACAGTGGAAGGACAGGGGGCGCTGGGGCCAACGTCCTGACTTTC	CASNSGRTGGAGANVLTF
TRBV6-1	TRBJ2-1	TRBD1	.	TGTGCCAGCAGTCGCCGGGACAGCTGGAATGAGCAGTTCTTC	CASSRRDSWNEQFF
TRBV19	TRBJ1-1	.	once	TGTGCCAGTAGTGGGAGACACGAGAACACTGAAGCTTTCTTT	CASSGRHENTEAFF
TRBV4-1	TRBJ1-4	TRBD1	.	TGCGCCAGCAGCCAAGCAGGGGGCGGCGAAAAACTGTTTTTT	CASSQAGGGEKLFF
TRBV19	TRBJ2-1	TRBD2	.	TGTGCCAGTAGTTCCCCGGGACTAGCGGGGATCAATGAGCAGTTCTTC	CASSSPGLAGINEQFF
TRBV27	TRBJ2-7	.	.	TGTGCCAGCAGTTTATACTTAGGGGCCTACGAGCAGTACTTC	CASSLYLGAYEQYF
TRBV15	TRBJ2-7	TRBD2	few	TGTGCCACCAGCAGAGATAGTGGACTAGCGGGTTGGCAGTACTTC	CATSRDSGLAGWQYF
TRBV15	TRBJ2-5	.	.	TGTGCCACCAGCAGAGACGTTTCCGTCCAAGAGACCCAGTACTTC	CATSRDVSVQETQYF
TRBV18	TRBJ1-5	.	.	TGTGCCAGCTCACCGGGTGGTCGGGGCAATCAGCCCCAGCATTTT	CASSPGGRGNQPQHF
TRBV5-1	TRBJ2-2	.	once	TGCGCCAGCAGCTGGGGGACTGGGATTACCGGGGAGCTGTTTTTT	CASSWGTGITGELFF
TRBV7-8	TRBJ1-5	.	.	TGTGCCAGCAGCTTACGTGGACATTATAGCAATCAGCCCCAGCATTTT	CASSLRGHYSNQPQHF
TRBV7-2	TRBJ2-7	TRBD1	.	TGTGCCAGCAGCCGGACAGGTTCCTTCTACGAGCAGTACTTC	CASSRTGSFYEQYF
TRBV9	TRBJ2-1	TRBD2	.	TGTGCCAGCAGCGTCGGGGACTATTCCTACAATGAGCAGTTCTTC	CASSVGDYSYNEQFF
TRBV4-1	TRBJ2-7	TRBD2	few	TGCGCCAGCAGCCAAGGGCGGCTAGCGGGGGGGCTGTCCCACGAGCAGTACTTC	CASSQGRLAGGLSHEQYF
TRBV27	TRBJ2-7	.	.	TGTGCCAGCAGTTACTTGGGGGGATCCTACGAGCAGTACTTC	CASSYLGGSYEQYF
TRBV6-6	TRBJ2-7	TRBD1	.	TGTGCCAGCAGTTACTTGGGACAGGGCTACGAGCAGTACTTC	CASSYLGQGYEQYF
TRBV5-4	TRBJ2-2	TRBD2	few	TGTGCCAGCAGCCCTAGCGGGGCAAGCGGGGAGCTGTTTTTT	CASSPSGASGELFF
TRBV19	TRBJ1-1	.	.	TGTGCCAGTAAACAGGACGACGATGTGTACACTGAAGCTTTCTTT	CASKQDDDVYTEAFF
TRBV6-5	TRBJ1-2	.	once	TGTGCCAGCAGTTACGAGGCAGCTGGTGGCTACACCTTC	CASSYEAAGGYTF
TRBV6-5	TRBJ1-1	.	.	TGTGCCAGCAGCCCCGGGGGGGGGAACACTGAAGCTTTCTTT	CASSPGGGNTEAFF
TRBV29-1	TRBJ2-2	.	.	TGCAGCGTTGGAGTAGGGGGCACCGGGGAGCTGTTTTTT	CSVGVGGTGELFF
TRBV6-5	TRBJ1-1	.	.	TGTGCCAGCAGCCCCCGTCCGGGGACTGAAGCTTTCTTT	CASSPRPGTEAFF
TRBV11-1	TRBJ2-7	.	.	TGTGCCAGCAGCCTAGGCGGGACAGCCTACGAGCAGTACTTC	CASSLGGTAYEQYF
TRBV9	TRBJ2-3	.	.	TGTGCCAGCAGCGTAGAGGTCCCCGGGATAGGCACAGATACGCAGTATTTT	CASSVEVPGIGTDTQYF
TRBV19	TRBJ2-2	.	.	TGTGCCACCCAAGAGGCGGCTAGCAGAGGGGAGCTGTTTTTT	CATQEAASRGELFF
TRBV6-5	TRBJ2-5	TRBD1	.	TGTGCCAGCAGTCCCGGACCTCCCAGGGGGGAGACCCAGTACTTC	CASSPGPPRGETQYF